This T cell receptor (beta chain) was sequenced in a study of cytomegalovirus exposure and HLA in healthy donors. The overall study: For the roughly 370 genotyped donors, approximately 83% fell within the Caucasian-associated ancestry cluster.

This CDR3 has 14 residues. Trimming at V came to 3 bases and at J to 2 bases, leaving 1 base not matched to a gene. Germline lookup yields CDR1 WSHSY and CDR2 SAAADI. The PCR contained 60 Vbeta and 13 Jbeta primers. Assay: immunoSEQ multiplex PCR; the TCRdb copy retains only in-frame clones and omits some. This repertoire shows about 250,000 clones, about 85% found once; its top ten account for 0.24%. Study conclusions and caveats: Most observed TCR sequences were rare, whereas some public TCRs were detected in many donors. Only CMV serostatus was available as immune exposure information.

Comments on this clone: Its antigen is undetermined.

When sampled, the donors appeared nominally healthy, though they likely had unrecorded immune exposures. The chain has TRBV10-2 and TRBJ2-7, with 10 positions matching TRBD1. Source material: PBMCs. The clonotype comes from a girl aged 2 to 10 in good health and CMV-seronegative. The CDR3 DNA reads as TGCGCCAGCAGTGACGGACAGGGGGCCTACGAGCAGTACTTC. It yields the protein CASSDGQGAYEQYF.